This T cell receptor (beta chain) came from a study of regulatory and conventional T cells in RAG deficiency. Study-wide results and limits: In Omenn syndrome, Treg and Tconv repertoires overlapped >90%. Sorted Omenn CD25-high CD127-low cells may not be bona fide Tregs. Treg unique TCR beta sequences were approximately 100-fold fewer in Omenn syndrome and CID/AS patients than controls.

As to this clone: Its target is unknown.

CDR1 and CDR2 from the germline V gene are SNHLY and FYNNEI. Trimming shortened V by 2 bases and J by 4 bases, and 15 bases separated the two germline ends. The CDR3 contains 15 residues. Genomic DNA came from blood conventional CD4+ T cells gated CD25-low CD127-high. TCRdb's copy holds only in-frame clones and misses some; the assay was immunoSEQ multiplex PCR. This sample carries approximately 48,000 clones, 80% to 90% of them seen once, and the ten largest clones take 0.5% to 0.55%. These same data were also listed under a study on regulatory T cells. That source adds: Amplification used 52 TRBV primers and 13 TRBJ primers. Patient repertoires had restricted TRB V-J pairs and skewed V and J usage, most in Tregs.

Material for sequencing was CD4+ effector T cells sorted from blood. The source is a human donor in good health. J is TRBJ2-7 and V is TRBV2, with D possibly being TRBD2 (5 bases). CDR3 coding DNA: TGTGCCAGCAGTGAAAGAGTCTCGGGAAGGTACGAGCAGTACTTC. Protein sequence: CASSERVSGRYEQYF.